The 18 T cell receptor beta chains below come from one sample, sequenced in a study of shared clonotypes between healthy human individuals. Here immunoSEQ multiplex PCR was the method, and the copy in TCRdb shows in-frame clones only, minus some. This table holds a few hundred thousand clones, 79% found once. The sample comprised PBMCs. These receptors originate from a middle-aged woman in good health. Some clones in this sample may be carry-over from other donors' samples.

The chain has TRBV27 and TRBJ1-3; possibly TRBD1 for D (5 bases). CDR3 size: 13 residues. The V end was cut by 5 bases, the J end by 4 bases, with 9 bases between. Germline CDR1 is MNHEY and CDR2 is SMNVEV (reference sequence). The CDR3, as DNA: TGTGCCAGCAGTCCCCGGGGGGGAAACACCATATATTTT. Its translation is CASSPRGGNTIYF.

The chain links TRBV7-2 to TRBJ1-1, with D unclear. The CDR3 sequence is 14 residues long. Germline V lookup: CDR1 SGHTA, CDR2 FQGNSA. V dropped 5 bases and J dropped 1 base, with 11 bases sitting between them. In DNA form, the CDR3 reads TGTGCCAGCAGCCCCTCGGCAGCGAACACTGAAGCTTTCTTT. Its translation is CASSPSAANTEAFF.

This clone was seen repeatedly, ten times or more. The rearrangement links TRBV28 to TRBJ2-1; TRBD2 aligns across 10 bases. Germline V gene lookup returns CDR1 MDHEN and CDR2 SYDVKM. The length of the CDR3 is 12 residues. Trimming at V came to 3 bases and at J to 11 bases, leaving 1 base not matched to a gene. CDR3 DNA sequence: TGTGCCAGCAGTTTGGGACTAGCGCAGCAGTTCTTC. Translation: CASSLGLAQQFF.

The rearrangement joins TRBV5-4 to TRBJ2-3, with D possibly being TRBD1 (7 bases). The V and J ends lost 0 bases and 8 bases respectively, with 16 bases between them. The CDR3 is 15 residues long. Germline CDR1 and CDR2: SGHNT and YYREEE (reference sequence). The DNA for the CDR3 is TGTGCCAGCAGCTTGGAATTGCAGGGGGGTGGTACGCAGTATTTT. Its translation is CASSLELQGGGTQYF.

Here the CDR3 reads CATSRDQGDYYGYTF. In DNA, the CDR3 is TGTGCCACCAGCAGAGATCAGGGAGATTACTATGGCTACACCTTC. The chain has TRBV15 and TRBJ1-2, with D maybe TRBD1 (5 bases). Per the germline V gene, CDR1 is LNHNV and CDR2 is YYDKDF (reference sequence). The CDR3 runs to 15 residues. The V end was cut by 0 bases, the J end by 3 bases, with 11 bases between.

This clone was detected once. The CDR3 DNA is TGCGCCAGCAGCTCGGACCCCAGGGGCTCCTACAATGAGCAGTTCTTC. It translates to CASSSDPRGSYNEQFF. The genes are TRBV5-1 and TRBJ2-1; D may be TRBD1 (6 bases). This CDR3 has 16 amino acids. The germline V and J ends were trimmed by 3 bases and 0 bases, with 13 bases remaining between them. Germline V gene lookup returns CDR1 SGHRS and CDR2 YFSETQ.

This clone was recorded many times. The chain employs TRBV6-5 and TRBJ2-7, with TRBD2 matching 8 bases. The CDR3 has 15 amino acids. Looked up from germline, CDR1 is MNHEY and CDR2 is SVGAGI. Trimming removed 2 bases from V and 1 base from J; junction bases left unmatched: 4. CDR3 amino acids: CASSYSQRESYEQYF. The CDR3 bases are TGTGCCAGCAGTTACAGCCAGCGGGAGTCCTACGAGCAGTACTTC.

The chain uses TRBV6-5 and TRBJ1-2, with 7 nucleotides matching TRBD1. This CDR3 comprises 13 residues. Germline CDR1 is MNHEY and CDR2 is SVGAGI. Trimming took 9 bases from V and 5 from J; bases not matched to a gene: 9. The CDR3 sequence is CASTRGGAYGYTF. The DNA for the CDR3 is TGTGCCAGTACCAGGGGGGGGGCTTATGGCTACACCTTC.

The DNA for the CDR3 is TGTGCCAGCTCACCTACACCCACAGATACGCAGTATTTT. This sequence encodes CASSPTPTDTQYF. The chain couples TRBV6-4 to TRBJ2-3; D gene ambiguous. CDR1 is MRHNA, CDR2 SNTAGT, per germline. Trimming removed 8 bases from V and 2 bases from J, with 11 bases in between. This CDR3 comprises 13 residues.

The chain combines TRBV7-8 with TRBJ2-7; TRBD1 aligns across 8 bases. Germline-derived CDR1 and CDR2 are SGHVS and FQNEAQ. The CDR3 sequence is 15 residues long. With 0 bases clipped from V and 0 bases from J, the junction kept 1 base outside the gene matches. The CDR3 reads CASSLAGTGSYEQYF. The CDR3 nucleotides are TGTGCCAGCAGCTTAGCCGGGACAGGCTCCTACGAGCAGTACTTC. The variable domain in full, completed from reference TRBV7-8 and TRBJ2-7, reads GAGVSQSPRYKVAKRGQDVALRCDPISGHVSLFWYQQALGQGPEFLTYFQNEAQLDKSGLPSDRFFAERPEGSVSTLKIQRTQQEDSAVYLCASSLAGTGSYEQYFGPGTRLTVT.

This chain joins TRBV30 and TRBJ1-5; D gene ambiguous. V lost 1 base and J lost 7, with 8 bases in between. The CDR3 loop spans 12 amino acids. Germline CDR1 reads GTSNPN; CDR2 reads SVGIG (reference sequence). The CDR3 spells CAWSEEQQPQHF. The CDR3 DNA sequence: TGTGCCTGGAGTGAGGAACAGCAGCCCCAGCATTTT.

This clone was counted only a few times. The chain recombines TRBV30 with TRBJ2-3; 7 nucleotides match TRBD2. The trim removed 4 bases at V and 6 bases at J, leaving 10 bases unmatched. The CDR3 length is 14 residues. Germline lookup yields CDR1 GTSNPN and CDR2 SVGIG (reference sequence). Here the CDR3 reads CAWTVGGSGDTQYF. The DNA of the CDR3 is TGTGCCTGGACAGTGGGCGGGAGTGGCGATACGCAGTATTTT.

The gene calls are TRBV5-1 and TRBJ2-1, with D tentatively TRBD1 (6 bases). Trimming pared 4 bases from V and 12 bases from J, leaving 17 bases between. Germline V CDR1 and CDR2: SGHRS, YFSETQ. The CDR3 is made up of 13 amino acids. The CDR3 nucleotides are TGCGCCAGCAGCAGAACAGGGAGTATCGGGCAGTTCTTC. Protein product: CASSRTGSIGQFF.

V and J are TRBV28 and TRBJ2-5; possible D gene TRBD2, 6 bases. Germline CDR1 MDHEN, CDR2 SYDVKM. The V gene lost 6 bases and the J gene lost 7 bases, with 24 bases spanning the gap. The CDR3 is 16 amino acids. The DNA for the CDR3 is TGTGCCAGCAGCAGAACTCCGGGACTCCCACCCATGACCCAGTACTTC. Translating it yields CASSRTPGLPPMTQYF.

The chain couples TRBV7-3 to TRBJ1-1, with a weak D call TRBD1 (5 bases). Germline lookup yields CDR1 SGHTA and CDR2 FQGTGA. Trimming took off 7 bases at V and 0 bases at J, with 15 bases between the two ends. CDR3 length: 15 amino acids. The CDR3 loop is CASTLGADMNTEAFF. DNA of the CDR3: TGTGCCAGCACCCTAGGGGCAGACATGAACACTGAAGCTTTCTTT.

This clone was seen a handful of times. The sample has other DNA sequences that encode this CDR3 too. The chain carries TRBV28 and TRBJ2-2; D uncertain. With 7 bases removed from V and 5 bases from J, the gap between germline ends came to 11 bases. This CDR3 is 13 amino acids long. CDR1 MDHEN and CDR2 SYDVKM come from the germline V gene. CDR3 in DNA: TGTGCCAGCACCCATAGCATGACCGGGGAGCTGTTTTTT. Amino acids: CASTHSMTGELFF.

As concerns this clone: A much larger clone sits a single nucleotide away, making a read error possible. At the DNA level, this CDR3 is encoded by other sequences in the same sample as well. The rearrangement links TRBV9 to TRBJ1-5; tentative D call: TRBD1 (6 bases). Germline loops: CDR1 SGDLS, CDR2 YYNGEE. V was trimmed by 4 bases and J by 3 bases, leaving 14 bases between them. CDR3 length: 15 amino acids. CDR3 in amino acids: CASSKGGAPNQPQHF. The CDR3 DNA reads TGTGCCAGCAGCAAAGGGGGGGCCCCCAATCAGCCCCAGCATTTT.

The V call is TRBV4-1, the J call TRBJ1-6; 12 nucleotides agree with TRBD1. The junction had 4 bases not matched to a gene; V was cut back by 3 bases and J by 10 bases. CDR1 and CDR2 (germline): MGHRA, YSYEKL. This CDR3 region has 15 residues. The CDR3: CASSHPGQGASPLHF. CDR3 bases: TGCGCCAGCAGCCACCCGGGACAGGGGGCATCACCCCTCCACTTT.